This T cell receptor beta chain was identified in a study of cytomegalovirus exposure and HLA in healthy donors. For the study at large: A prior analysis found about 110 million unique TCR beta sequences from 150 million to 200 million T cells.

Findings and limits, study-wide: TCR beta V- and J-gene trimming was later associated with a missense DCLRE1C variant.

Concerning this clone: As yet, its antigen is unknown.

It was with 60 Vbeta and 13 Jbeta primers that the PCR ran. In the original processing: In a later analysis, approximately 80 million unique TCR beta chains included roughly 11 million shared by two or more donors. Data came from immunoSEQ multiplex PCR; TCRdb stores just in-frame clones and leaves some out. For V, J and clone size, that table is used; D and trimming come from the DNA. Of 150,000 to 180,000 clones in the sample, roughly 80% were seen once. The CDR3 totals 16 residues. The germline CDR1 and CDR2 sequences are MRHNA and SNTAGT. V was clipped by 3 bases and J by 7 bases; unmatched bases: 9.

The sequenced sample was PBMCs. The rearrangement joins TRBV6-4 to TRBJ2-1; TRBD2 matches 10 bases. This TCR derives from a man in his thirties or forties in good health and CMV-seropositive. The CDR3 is CASSDTPASGRNEQFF. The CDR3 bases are TGTGCCAGCAGTGATACTCCGGCTAGCGGGAGAAATGAGCAGTTCTTC.